This T cell receptor (beta chain) derives from a study of shared clonotypes between healthy human individuals. Findings of the study overall: Shared clonotypes: roughly 4.5% naive CD4, about 4% naive CD8, about 2.5% memory CD4, about 0.41% memory CD8.

V dropped 0 bases and J dropped 10 bases, with 15 bases sitting between them. The CDR3 sequence is 14 residues long. CDR1 is LGHNA and CDR2 is YNFKEQ in the germline V gene. TCRdb's table, derived via immunoSEQ multiplex PCR, lists solely in-frame clones and lacks some. Here the sample spans about 2 million clones, roughly 94% being singletons. In this sample, this clone turned up once. Its specificity is unknown. Sequencing used naive CD4+ T cells sorted from blood. Subset indicated: CD45RA+ positively selected. The chain combines TRBV4-2 with TRBJ1-1; D unresolved. The sequence came from a man between 18 and 35 years old in good health. The CDR3 reads CASSQEPPLTRAFF. The CDR3 coding sequence is TGTGCCAGCAGCCAAGAACCTCCTTTAACGCGAGCTTTCTTT.